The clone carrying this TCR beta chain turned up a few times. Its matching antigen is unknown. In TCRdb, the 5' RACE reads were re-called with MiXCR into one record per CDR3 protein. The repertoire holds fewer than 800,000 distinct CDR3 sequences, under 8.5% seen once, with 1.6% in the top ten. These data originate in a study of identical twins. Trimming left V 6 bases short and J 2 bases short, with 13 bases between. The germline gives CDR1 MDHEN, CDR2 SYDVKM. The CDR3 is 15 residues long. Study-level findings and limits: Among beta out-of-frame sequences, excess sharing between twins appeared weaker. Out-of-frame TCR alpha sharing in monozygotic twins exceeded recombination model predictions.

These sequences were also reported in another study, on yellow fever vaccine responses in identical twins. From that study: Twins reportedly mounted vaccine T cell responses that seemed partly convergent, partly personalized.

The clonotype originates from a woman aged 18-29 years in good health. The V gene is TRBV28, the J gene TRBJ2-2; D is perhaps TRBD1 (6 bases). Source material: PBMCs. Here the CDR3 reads CASSSRRGNTGELFF. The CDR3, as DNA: TGTGCCAGCAGCTCACGCAGGGGAAACACCGGGGAGCTGTTTTTT. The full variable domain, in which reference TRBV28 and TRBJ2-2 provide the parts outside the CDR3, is DVKVTQSSRYLVKRTGEKVFLECVQDMDHENMFWYRQDPGLGLRLIYFSYDVKMKEKGDIPEGYSVSREKKERFSLILESASTNQTSMYLCASSSRRGNTGELFFGEGSRLTVL.